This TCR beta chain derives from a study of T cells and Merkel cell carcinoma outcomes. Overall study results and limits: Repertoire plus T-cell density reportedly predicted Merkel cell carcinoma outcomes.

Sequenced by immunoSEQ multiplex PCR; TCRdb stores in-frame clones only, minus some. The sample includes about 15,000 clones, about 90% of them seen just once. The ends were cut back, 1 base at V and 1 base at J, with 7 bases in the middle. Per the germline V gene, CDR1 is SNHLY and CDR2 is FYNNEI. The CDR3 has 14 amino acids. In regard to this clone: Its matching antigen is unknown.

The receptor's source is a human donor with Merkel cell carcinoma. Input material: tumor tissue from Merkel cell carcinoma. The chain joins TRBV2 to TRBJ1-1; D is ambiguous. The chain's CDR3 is CASSEGTENTEAFF. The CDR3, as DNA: TGTGCCAGCAGTGAAGGGACGGAGAACACTGAAGCTTTCTTT.